The 8 T cell receptor beta chains below come from one sample, sequenced in a study of cytomegalovirus exposure and HLA in healthy donors. The PCR employed 60 Vbeta primers together with 13 Jbeta primers. Produced via immunoSEQ multiplex PCR; TCRdb's table is partial and in-frame only. The sample yields tens of thousands of clones, over 65% seen once. Sequences were obtained from PBMCs. The receptors derive from a man aged 45 to 65 in good health and CMV-seropositive.

This clone was recorded a few times. The chain is built from TRBV6-1 and TRBJ2-1; D is uncertain. With 6 bases removed from V and 6 bases from J, the gap between germline ends came to 12 bases. This CDR3 is 13 amino acids long. The germline gives CDR1 MNHNS, CDR2 SASEGT. The CDR3 DNA reads TGTGCCAGCAGAACTTTGAGTCCCAATGAGCAGTTCTTC. Encoded protein: CASRTLSPNEQFF.

As to this clone: Germline is not matched at one junction end, which may reflect a read error. The chain couples TRBV6-1 to TRBJ2-4; TRBD2 aligns across 7 bases. Germline V gives CDR1 MNHNS, CDR2 SASEGT. This CDR3 has 18 amino acids. Written as DNA, the CDR3 is TGTGCCAGCAGTGAAGTGTCAGCAGCGGGGCCTCCCAAAAACAGTCAGTACTTC. Encoded protein: CASSEVSAAGPPKNSQYF.

The chain joins TRBV5-1 to TRBJ1-2; 9 bases match TRBD1. The CDR3 runs 14 residues. Losses at the gene ends were 0 bases for V and 6 bases for J; bases not matched to a gene: 3. Germline V lookup: CDR1 SGHRS, CDR2 YFSETQ. The CDR3 loop reads CASSLERTGDGYTF. DNA of the CDR3: TGCGCCAGCAGCTTGGAGAGGACAGGGGATGGCTACACCTTC. The variable domain in full, completed from reference TRBV5-1 and TRBJ1-2, reads KAGVTQTPRYLIKTRGQQVTLSCSPISGHRSVSWYQQTPGQGLQFLFEYFSETQRNKGNFPGRFSGRQFSNSRSEMNVSTLELGDSALYLCASSLERTGDGYTFGSGTRLTVV.

This clone was counted a few times. The chain links TRBV14 to TRBJ2-7, with 8 bases aligning to TRBD1. Germline V gene lookup returns CDR1 SGHDN and CDR2 FVKESK. The length of the CDR3 is 13 residues. V trimming: 2 bases; J trimming: 9 bases; junction bases outside the gene matches: 6. The CDR3 protein is CASSQRQGTPQYF. As DNA, the CDR3 is TGTGCCAGCAGCCAAAGACAGGGGACACCGCAGTACTTC.

This clone has just a few counts. The chain couples TRBV18 to TRBJ2-7; D call uncertain. The CDR3 is 13 residues long. V was cut by 6 bases and J by 2 bases, with 11 bases left in between. From germline, CDR1 is KGHSH and CDR2 LQKENI. The CDR3 is CASSPRGAYEQYF. CDR3 sequence (DNA): TGTGCCAGCTCCCCGCGCGGCGCCTACGAGCAGTACTTC.

This chain connects TRBV4-1 to TRBJ2-4; a weak D match, TRBD2 (5 bases). The V end was cut by 4 bases, the J end by 9 bases, with 16 bases between. This CDR3 region has 14 residues. Germline CDR1 is MGHRA and CDR2 is YSYEKL. CDR3 sequence reads: CASSLTLREGIQYF. DNA for the CDR3: TGCGCCAGCAGCCTAACTCTACGGGAAGGCATTCAGTACTTC.

The rearrangement joins TRBV18 to TRBJ1-3, with 7 bases that match TRBD1. From germline, CDR1 is KGHSH and CDR2 LQKENI. The CDR3 covers 15 residues. After removal of 3 bases from V and 2 bases from J, the junction contained 4 bases not matched to a gene. The CDR3 loop is CASSPIQGPGNTIYF. The CDR3 DNA reads TGTGCCAGCTCACCCATACAGGGGCCTGGAAACACCATATATTTT.

The chain recombines TRBV19 with TRBJ2-3; D might be TRBD1 (5 bases). Germline CDR1 LNHDA, CDR2 SQIVND (reference sequence). V was shortened by 1 base and J by 2 bases, with 16 bases between the two germline ends. The CDR3 is made up of 17 amino acids. CDR3 sequence: CASSIVVNRPYTDTQYF. The CDR3 bases are TGTGCCAGTAGTATAGTAGTAAACAGGCCTTACACAGATACGCAGTATTTT. Looking up the rest from reference TRBV19 and TRBJ2-3 gives the full variable domain: DGGITQSPKYLFRKEGQNVTLSCEQNLNHDAMYWYRQDPGQGLRLIYYSQIVNDFQKGDIAEGYSVSREKKESFPLTVTSAQKNPTAFYLCASSIVVNRPYTDTQYFGPGTRLTVL.